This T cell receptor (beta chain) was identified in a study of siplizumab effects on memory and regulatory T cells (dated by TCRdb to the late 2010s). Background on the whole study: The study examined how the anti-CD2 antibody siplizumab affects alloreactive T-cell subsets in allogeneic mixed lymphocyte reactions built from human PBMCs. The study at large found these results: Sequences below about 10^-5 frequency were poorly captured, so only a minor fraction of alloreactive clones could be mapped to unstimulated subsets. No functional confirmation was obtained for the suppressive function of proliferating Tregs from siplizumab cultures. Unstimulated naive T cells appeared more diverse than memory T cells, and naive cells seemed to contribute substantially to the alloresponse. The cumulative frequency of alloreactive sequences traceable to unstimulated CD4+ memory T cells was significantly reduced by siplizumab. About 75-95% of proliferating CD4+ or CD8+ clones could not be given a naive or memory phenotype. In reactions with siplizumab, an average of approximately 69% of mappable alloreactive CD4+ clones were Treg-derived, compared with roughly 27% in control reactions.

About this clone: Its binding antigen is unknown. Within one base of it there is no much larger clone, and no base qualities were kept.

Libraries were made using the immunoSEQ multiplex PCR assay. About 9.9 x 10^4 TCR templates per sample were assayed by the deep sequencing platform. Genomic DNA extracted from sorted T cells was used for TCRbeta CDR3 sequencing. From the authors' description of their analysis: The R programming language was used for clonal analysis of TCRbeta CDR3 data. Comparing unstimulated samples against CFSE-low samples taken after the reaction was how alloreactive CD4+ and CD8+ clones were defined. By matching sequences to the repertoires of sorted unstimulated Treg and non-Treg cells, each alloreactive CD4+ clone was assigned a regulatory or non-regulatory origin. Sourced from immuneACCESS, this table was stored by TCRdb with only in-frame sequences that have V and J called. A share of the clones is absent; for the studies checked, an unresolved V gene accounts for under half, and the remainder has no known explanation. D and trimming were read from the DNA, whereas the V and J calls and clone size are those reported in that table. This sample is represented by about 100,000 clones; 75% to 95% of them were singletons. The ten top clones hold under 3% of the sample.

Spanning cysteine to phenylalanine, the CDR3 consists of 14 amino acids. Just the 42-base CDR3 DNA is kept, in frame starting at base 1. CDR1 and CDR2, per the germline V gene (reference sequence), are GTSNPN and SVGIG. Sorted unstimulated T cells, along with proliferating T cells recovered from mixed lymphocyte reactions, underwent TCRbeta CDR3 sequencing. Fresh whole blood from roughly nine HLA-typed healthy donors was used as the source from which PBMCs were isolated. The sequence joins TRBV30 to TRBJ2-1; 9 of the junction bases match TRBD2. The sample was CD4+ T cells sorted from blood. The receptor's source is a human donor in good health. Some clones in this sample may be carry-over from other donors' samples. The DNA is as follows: TGTGCATTTAAAACTAGCGGGTTCGACAATGAGCAGTTCTTC. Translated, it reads CAFKTSGFDNEQFF.